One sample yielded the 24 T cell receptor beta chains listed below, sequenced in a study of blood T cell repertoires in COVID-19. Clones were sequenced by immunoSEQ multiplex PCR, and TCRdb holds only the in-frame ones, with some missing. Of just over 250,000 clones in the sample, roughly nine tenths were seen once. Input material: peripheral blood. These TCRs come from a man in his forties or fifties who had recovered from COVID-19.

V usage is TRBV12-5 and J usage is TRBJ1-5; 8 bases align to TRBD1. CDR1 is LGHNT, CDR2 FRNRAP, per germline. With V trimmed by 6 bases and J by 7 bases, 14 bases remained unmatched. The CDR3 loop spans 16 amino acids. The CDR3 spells CASGSLSSGGSQPQHF. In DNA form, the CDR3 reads TGTGCTAGTGGCTCCCTCTCCTCAGGGGGCTCACAGCCCCAGCATTTT.

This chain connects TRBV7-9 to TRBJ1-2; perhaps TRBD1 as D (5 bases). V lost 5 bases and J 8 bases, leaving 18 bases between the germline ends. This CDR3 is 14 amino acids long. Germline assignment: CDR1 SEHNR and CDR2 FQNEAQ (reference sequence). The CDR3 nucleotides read TGTGCCAGCAGCCGCGGGACTACGTATTTCGGCTACACCTTC. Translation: CASSRGTTYFGYTF.

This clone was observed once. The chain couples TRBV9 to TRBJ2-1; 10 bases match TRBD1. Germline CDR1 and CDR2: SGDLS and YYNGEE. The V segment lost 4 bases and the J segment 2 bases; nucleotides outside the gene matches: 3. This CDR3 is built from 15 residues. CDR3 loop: CASSFDRGPYNEQFF. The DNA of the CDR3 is TGTGCCAGCAGCTTTGACAGGGGGCCCTACAATGAGCAGTTCTTC.

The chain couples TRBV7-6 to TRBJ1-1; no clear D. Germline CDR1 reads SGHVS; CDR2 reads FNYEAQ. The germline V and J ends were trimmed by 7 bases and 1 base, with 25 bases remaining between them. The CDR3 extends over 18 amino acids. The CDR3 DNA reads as TGTGCCAGCATCGCTTGGTCGGGAGCTTCTTTATGGAACACTGAAGCTTTCTTT. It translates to CASIAWSGASLWNTEAFF.

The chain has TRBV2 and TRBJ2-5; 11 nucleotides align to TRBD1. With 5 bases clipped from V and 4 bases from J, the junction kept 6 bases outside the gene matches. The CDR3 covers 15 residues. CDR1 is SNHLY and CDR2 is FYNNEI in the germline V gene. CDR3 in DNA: TGTGCCAGCAGTTCGGGACAGGGGGGGGCAGAGACCCAGTACTTC. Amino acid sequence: CASSSGQGGAETQYF.

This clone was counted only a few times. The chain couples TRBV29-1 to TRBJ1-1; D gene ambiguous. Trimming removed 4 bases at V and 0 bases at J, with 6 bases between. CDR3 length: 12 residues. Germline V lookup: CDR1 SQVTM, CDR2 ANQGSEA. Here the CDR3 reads CSVAHMNTEAFF. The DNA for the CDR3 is TGCAGCGTTGCTCACATGAACACTGAAGCTTTCTTT.

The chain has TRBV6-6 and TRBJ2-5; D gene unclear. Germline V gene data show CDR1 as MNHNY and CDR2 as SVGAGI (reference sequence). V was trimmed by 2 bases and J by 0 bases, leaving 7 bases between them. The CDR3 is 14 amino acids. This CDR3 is CASSYRGYQETQYF. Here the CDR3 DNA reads TGTGCCAGCAGTTACCGAGGTTACCAAGAGACCCAGTACTTC.

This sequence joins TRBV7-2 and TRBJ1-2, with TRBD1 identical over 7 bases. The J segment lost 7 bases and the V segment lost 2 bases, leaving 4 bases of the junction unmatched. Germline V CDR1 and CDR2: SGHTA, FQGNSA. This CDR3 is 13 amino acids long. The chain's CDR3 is CASSLKGAGGYTF. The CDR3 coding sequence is TGTGCCAGCAGCTTAAAGGGGGCGGGTGGCTACACCTTC.

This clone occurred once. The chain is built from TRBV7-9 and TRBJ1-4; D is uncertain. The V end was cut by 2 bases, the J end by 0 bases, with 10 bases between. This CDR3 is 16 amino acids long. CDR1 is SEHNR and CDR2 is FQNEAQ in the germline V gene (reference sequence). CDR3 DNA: TGTGCCAGCAGCTTATACCCCGGAGCAACTAATGAAAAACTGTTTTTT. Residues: CASSLYPGATNEKLFF.

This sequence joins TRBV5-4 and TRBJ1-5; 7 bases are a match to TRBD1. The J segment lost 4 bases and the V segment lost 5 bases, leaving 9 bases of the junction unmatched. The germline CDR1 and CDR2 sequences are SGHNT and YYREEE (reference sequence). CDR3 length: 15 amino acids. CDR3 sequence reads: CASSSGGEGNQPQHF. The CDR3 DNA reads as TGTGCCAGCAGTTCAGGGGGAGAGGGTAATCAGCCCCAGCATTTT.

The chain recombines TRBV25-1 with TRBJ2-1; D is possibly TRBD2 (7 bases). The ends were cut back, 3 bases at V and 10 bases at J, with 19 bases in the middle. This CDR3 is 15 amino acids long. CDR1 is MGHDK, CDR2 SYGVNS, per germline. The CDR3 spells CASSDTLRGRGEQFF. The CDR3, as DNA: TGTGCCAGCAGTGACACCCTCCGGGGGAGGGGGGAGCAGTTCTTC.

The CDR3 sequence is CASGTRFGYF. In nucleotides, the CDR3 is TGTGCCAGCGGGACTAGGTTTGGCTACTTC. The gene calls are TRBV6-5 and TRBJ2-4, with 8 bases matching TRBD2. The junction had 7 bases not matched to a gene; V was cut back by 8 bases and J by 16 bases. CDR3 length equals 10 residues. Germline V gene lookup returns CDR1 MNHEY and CDR2 SVGAGI.

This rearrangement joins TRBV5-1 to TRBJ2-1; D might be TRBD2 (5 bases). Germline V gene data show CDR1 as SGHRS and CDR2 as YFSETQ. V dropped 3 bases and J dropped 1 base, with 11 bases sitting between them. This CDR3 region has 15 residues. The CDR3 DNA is TGCGCCAGCAGCTCGGCGCCGGGATCCTACAATGAGCAGTTCTTC. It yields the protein CASSSAPGSYNEQFF. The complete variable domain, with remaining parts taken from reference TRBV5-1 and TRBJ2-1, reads KAGVTQTPRYLIKTRGQQVTLSCSPISGHRSVSWYQQTPGQGLQFLFEYFSETQRNKGNFPGRFSGRQFSNSRSEMNVSTLELGDSALYLCASSSAPGSYNEQFFGPGTRLTVL.

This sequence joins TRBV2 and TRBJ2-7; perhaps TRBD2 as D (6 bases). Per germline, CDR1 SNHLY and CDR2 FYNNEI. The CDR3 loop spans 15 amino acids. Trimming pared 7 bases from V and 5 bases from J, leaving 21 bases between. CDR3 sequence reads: CASIRIAVGGHEQYF. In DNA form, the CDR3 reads TGTGCCAGCATTAGGATAGCGGTTGGTGGCCACGAGCAGTACTTC.

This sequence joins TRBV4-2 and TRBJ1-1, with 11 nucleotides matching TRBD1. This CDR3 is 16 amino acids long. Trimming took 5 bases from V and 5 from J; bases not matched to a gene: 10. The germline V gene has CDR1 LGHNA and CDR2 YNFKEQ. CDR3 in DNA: TGTGCCAGCAGCTTCGCAGGGACAGGGGGATCTACTGAAGCTTTCTTT. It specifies CASSFAGTGGSTEAFF.

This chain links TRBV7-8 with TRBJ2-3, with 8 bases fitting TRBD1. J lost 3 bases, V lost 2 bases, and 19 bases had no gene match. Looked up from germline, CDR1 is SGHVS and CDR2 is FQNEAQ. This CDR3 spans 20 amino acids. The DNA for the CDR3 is TGTGCCAGCAGCTTAATAAGGGGACAGGCTCCAGTTGGAAGAACAGATACGCAGTATTTT. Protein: CASSLIRGQAPVGRTDTQYF.

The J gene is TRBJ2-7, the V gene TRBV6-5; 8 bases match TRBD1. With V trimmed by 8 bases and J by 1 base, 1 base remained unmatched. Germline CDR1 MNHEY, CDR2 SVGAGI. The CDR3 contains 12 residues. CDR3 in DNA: TGTGCCAGCGGGGACAGGTCCTACGAGCAGTACTTC. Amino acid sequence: CASGDRSYEQYF.

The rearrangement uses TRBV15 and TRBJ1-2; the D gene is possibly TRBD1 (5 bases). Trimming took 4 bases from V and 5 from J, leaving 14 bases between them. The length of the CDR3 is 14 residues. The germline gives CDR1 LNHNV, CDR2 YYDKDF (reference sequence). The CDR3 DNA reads TGTGCCACCAGCAACGGGAGCCCAGGGTATGGCTACACCTTC. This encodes CATSNGSPGYGYTF.

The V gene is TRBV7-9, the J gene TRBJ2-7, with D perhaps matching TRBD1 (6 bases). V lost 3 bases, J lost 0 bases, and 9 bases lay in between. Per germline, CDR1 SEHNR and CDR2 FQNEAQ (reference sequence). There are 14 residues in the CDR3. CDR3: CASSLTGTSYEQYF. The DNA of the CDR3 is TGTGCCAGCAGCTTGACAGGTACCTCCTACGAGCAGTACTTC.

The DNA for the CDR3 is TGTGCCAGTAGTATAGAGAGAACTGGTAAATACAATGAGCAGTTCTTC. It encodes CASSIERTGKYNEQFF. The chain links TRBV19 to TRBJ2-1; D is unclear. Trimming left V 0 bases short and J 4 bases short, with 13 bases between. Germline CDR1 and CDR2: LNHDA and SQIVND (reference sequence). There are 16 residues in the CDR3.

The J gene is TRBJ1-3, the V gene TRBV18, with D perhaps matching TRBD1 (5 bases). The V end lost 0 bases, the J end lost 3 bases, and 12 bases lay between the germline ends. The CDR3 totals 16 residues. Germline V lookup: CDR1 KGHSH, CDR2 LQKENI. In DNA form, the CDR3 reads TGTGCCAGCTCACCACCTTTAACAGGAGTTGGAAACACCATATATTTT. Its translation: CASSPPLTGVGNTIYF.

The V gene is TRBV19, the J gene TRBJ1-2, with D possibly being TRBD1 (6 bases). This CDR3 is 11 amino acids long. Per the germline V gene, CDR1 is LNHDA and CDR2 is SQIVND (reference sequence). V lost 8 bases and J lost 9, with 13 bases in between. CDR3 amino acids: CASGGPVRYTF. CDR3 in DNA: TGTGCCAGTGGGGGCCCGGTTCGCTACACCTTC. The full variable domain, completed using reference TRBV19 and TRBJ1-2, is DGGITQSPKYLFRKEGQNVTLSCEQNLNHDAMYWYRQDPGQGLRLIYYSQIVNDFQKGDIAEGYSVSREKKESFPLTVTSAQKNPTAFYLCASGGPVRYTFGSGTRLTVV.

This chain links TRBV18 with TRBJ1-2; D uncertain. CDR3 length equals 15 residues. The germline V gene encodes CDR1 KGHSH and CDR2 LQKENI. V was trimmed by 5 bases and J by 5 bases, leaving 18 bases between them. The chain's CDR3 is CASSTGGGEGYGYTF. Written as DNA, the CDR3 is TGTGCCAGCTCAACGGGCGGAGGTGAGGGATATGGCTACACCTTC.

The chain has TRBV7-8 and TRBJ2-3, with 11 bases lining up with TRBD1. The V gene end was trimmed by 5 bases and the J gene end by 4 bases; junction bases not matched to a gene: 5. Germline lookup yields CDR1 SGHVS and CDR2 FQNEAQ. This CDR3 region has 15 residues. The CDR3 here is CASSTRTGGADTQYF. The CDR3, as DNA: TGTGCCAGCAGCACCAGGACAGGGGGCGCAGATACGCAGTATTTT. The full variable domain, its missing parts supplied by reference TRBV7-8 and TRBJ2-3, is GAGVSQSPRYKVAKRGQDVALRCDPISGHVSLFWYQQALGQGPEFLTYFQNEAQLDKSGLPSDRFFAERPEGSVSTLKIQRTQQEDSAVYLCASSTRTGGADTQYFGPGTRLTVL.